This entry concerns a single T cell receptor (beta chain). This clone occurred once. The clone's antigen remains unknown. Per-nucleotide qualities are absent, and no much larger clonotype sits a single base away. TCRbeta CDR3 regions were amplified from genomic DNA by means of the immunoSEQ Assay, a bias-controlled multiplex PCR. The study's processing was this. Within the assay, amplification of reference gene primers was used to estimate how many nucleated cells each sample contained. To quantify the absolute abundance of each unique TCRbeta CDR3 rearrangement, sequence reads were collapsed and filtered. Productive Simpson clonality was computed per sample as the square root of Simpson's diversity index over productive rearrangements. TCRdb retrieved this table from immuneACCESS and kept in-frame rearrangements only. Not all clones are present; in checked studies, unresolved V genes account for under half, and no reason is known for the remainder. V, J and clone size derive from that table, while D and trimming were established from the DNA sequence. This sample has a few hundred thousand clones in its table, and more than 70% of those were observed once. The ten largest make up 1.2% of the sample.

The data were obtained in a study of blood T cell repertoires in COVID-19 (TCRdb year 2020). With regard to the full study: Samples from collaborators originated in the United States, Italy and Spain and spanned both the acute and convalescent phases of COVID-19. The material from the prospective study consisted of cDNA or gDNA derived from T cells, B-cell-depleted T cells, or PBMCs. The dataset comprised deeply sampled blood TCRbeta repertoires from subjects exposed to, actively infected with, or recovered from COVID-19. The repertoires were released in a freely available public database intended as a resource for research on the immune response to SARS-CoV-2. The samples were drawn from two sources: the first 160 participants of the ongoing ImmuneRACE study, and fewer than 1,500 subjects contributed by 6 global collaborators. A de-identified subject ID, COVID-19 status, age in years and sex were almost always included in the sample metadata. HLA class I and class II types, where available, came from metadata supplied by the sample provider rather than from assay-based typing. On the study overall, not on this receptor specifically: Clinical and demographic metadata were provided uncurated, with the amount varying by source and participant.

Whole blood was collected in K2EDTA tubes by collaborating institutions according to the institutions' own protocols. For TCRbeta analysis, collaborators shipped samples in one of three forms: frozen whole blood, isolated PBMCs, or DNA extracted from either of those sample types. The CDR3 covers 13 residues, taking in both the cysteine and the phenylalanine. Only the CDR3 region is kept as DNA, spanning 39 bases read in frame from base 1. CDR1 and CDR2, per the germline V gene, are SGDLS and YYNGEE. V is cut back by 2 bases and J by 3 bases, with 1 base in the junction unmatched. This TCR was recovered from a man aged 40-55 years with acute or convalescent COVID-19. The sample consisted of peripheral blood. Recombination joined TRBV9 with TRBJ2-5, with TRBD2 identical over 7 junction bases. The CDR3 reads CASSVGGKETQYF. The DNA is TGTGCCAGCAGCGTGGGGGGGAAAGAGACCCAGTACTTC.